These 10 T cell receptor beta chains share one sample of origin, sequenced in a study of early T cells in non-severe SARS-CoV-2 infection. One entry per CDR3 protein, called by TCRdb with MiXCR from the 5' RACE reads. Among about 37,000 distinct CDR3 sequences listed, approximately 8% were seen once. The material sequenced was whole blood, taken at baseline. The source is an adult who was a healthcare worker with PCR-confirmed SARS-CoV-2 infection or an uninfected control (not recorded which).

This clonotype was picked up a small number of times. The chain uses TRBV28 and TRBJ2-7, with 15 bases aligning to TRBD2. The CDR3 runs to 17 residues. V trimming: 2 bases; J trimming: 5 bases; junction bases outside the gene matches: 7. Looked up from germline, CDR1 is MDHEN and CDR2 is SYDVKM. In DNA form, the CDR3 reads TGTGCCAGCAGTTTAAAAGGCCGGACTAGCGGGGGGGACGAGCAGTACTTC. Protein: CASSLKGRTSGGDEQYF.

This clonotype occurred a few times. The V and J genes are TRBV27 and TRBJ1-4; 9 bases are a match to TRBD1. The germline V gene encodes CDR1 MNHEY and CDR2 SMNVEV (reference sequence). The V and J ends lost 6 bases and 4 bases, in that order; junction bases with no gene match: 15. This CDR3 is built from 18 residues. The CDR3 DNA follows: TGTGCCAGCAGCCGACGAGCGAACAGGGGGCCTGTTAATGAAAAACTGTTTTTT. Translated: CASSRRANRGPVNEKLFF. The complete variable domain, with remaining parts taken from reference TRBV27 and TRBJ1-4, reads EAQVTQNPRYLITVTGKKLTVTCSQNMNHEYMSWYRQDPGLGLRQIYYSMNVEVTDKGDVPEGYKVSRKEKRNFPLILESPSPNQTSLYFCASSRRANRGPVNEKLFFGSGTQLSVL.

There are a few counts of this clonotype. This CDR3 reads CASSFRSGPKNTGELFF. CDR3 DNA: TGTGCCAGCAGCTTCAGGTCGGGACCCAAGAACACCGGGGAGCTGTTTTTT. This rearrangement joins TRBV11-2 to TRBJ2-2; D may match TRBD1 or TRBD2 (5 bases each). There are 17 residues in the CDR3. V dropped 3 bases and J dropped 1 base, with 15 bases sitting between them. From germline, CDR1 is SGHAT and CDR2 FQNNGV.

This clonotype has ten or more counts. The gene calls are TRBV20-1 and TRBJ2-5; 9 positions match TRBD2. J gave up 3 bases and V 5 bases, and 10 bases lay outside the gene matches. This CDR3 comprises 15 residues. Germline lookup yields CDR1 DFQATT and CDR2 SNEGSKA (reference sequence). The CDR3, as DNA: TGCAGTGCTCGAGGCGGCGGGGGGGCCGAAGAGACCCAGTACTTC. Encoded protein: CSARGGGGAEETQYF.

This clonotype showed up many times. The rearrangement joins TRBV20-1 to TRBJ2-1, with D possibly TRBD2 on 6 matching bases. Germline V gene lookup returns CDR1 DFQATT and CDR2 SNEGSKA (reference sequence). CDR3 length: 14 amino acids. V was clipped by 7 bases and J by 0 bases, with 13 bases between them. CDR3 coding DNA: TGCAGTGTTCAGTTGGAGGGCTCCTACAATGAGCAGTTCTTC. Its translation: CSVQLEGSYNEQFF.

Ten or more counts support this clonotype. CDR3 sequence reads: CAWSRQGNEQFF. The DNA of the CDR3 is TGTGCCTGGAGTCGACAGGGGAATGAGCAGTTCTTC. V gene TRBV30 combines with J gene TRBJ2-1, with 8 nucleotides matching TRBD1. This CDR3 spans 12 amino acids. Germline CDR1 and CDR2: GTSNPN and SVGIG (reference sequence). V dropped 2 bases and J dropped 7; count of bases not matched to a gene: 1.

The chain carries TRBV9 and TRBJ2-5; 12 bases are shared with TRBD2. The CDR3 consists of 15 residues. Germline loops: CDR1 SGDLS, CDR2 YYNGEE. After removal of 4 bases from V and 1 base from J, the junction contained 2 bases not matched to a gene. For the CDR3, the DNA is TGTGCCAGCAGCTCTAGCGGGGGGGCCCAAGAGACCCAGTACTTC. This sequence encodes CASSSSGGAQETQYF.

This clonotype was counted a few times. Relative to the germline gene, one junction end is altered; a read error may explain this. V gene TRBV20-1 combines with J gene TRBJ1-1; TRBD1 is a possible D gene (5 bases). This CDR3 is 12 amino acids long. The germline CDR1 and CDR2 sequences are DFQATT and SNEGSKA (reference sequence). CDR3 coding DNA: TGCAGTGTTAGACAGTATTCCACTGAAGCTTTCTTT. Translated: CSVRQYSTEAFF.

This clonotype was counted between two and nine times. This sequence joins TRBV5-1 and TRBJ2-7; TRBD1 agrees at 7 bases. CDR1 and CDR2 (germline): SGHRS, YFSETQ. Trimming took 4 bases from V and 2 from J; bases not matched to a gene: 12. This CDR3 has 16 amino acids. The CDR3 bases are TGCGCCAGCAGCCTTGATTCGACAGGGAAGACCTACGAGCAGTACTTC. Encoded protein: CASSLDSTGKTYEQYF.

The chain couples TRBV7-9 to TRBJ1-1, with a tentative D call TRBD1 (6 bases). V lost 4 bases and J 5 bases, leaving 14 bases between the germline ends. CDR3 length: 14 residues. Germline V lookup: CDR1 SEHNR, CDR2 FQNEAQ (reference sequence). CDR3 region: CASSSNTGRTEAFF. The CDR3 bases are TGTGCCAGCAGCTCAAATACAGGGAGAACTGAAGCTTTCTTT.